The present T cell receptor (beta chain) was sequenced within a study of breast tumors, draining lymph nodes, adjacent tissues. Findings of the study overall: The lymph node origin of tumor T cells was framed as consistent with a hypothesis, not demonstrated. Compared with lymph nodes, tumors were less diverse; compared with nontumor tissue, more. Compared with basal-like, luminal-like tumors shared significantly more repertoire with nontumor tissue. Most tumor T cells seemingly derive from lymph node, then expand in tumor.

Points on this clonotype: No antigen is known for it.

TCRdb ran MiXCR on the multiplex PCR reads and lists one entry per CDR3 protein. In the table there are over 60,000 distinct CDR3 sequences, 45% to 65% of which are singletons. Trimming shortened V by 6 bases and J by 4 bases, and 18 bases separated the two germline ends. From germline, CDR1 is DFQATT and CDR2 SNEGSKA (reference sequence). This CDR3 is built from 15 residues. The sequencing sample was made of breast tumor tissue. The V call is TRBV20-1, the J call TRBJ1-4, with D possibly matching TRBD1 (6 bases). The TCR originated in a female donor with breast cancer. Some clones in this sample may be carry-over from other donors' samples. In DNA form, the CDR3 reads TGCAGTGCCGCGAGTACAGGGCTAATTAATGAAAAACTGTTTTTT. This translates into CSAASTGLINEKLFF.